The 20 T cell receptor beta chains listed next were all sequenced from one sample in a study of T cells in Graves' hyperthyroidism and ophthalmopathy (dated by TCRdb to between 2018 and 2021). Library generation was performed with multiplex PCR. The reads were generated on an Illumina HiSeq 2000. Amplification of TCR beta CDR3 regions was carried out from RNA transcripts. A first-round RT-PCR of the TCR CDR3 used the HTBI primer set with the Qiagen OneStep RT-PCR kit. TCRdb passed the public sequencing reads through fastp at Q25 and MiXCR, retaining productive beta sequences. Rows with a matching CDR3 protein are joined into one entry that keeps the most common DNA and genes. This sample has over 500,000 distinct CDR3 sequences in its table, and roughly 15% of those were observed once. In total, the top ten clones hold 11% to 15% of the sample. What was sequenced was blood. The receptors were gathered from a woman in her 40s with Graves' hyperthyroidism.

The chain couples TRBV3-1 to TRBJ1-5; 10 nucleotides align to TRBD1. The CDR3 is made up of 15 amino acids. V dropped 2 bases and J dropped 6; count of bases not matched to a gene: 4. The germline V gene has CDR1 LGHDT and CDR2 YNNKEL (reference sequence). The CDR3 is CASSQHGQGVQPQHF. DNA of the CDR3: TGTGCCAGCAGCCAACACGGACAGGGGGTTCAGCCCCAGCATTTT.

In this sample, this clonotype turned up many times. V is TRBV7-2 and J is TRBJ2-1, with 9 bases that match TRBD2. Trimming took 6 bases from V and 8 from J; bases not matched to a gene: 17. Germline CDR1 and CDR2: SGHTA and FQGNSA. This CDR3 is built from 17 residues. CDR3 nucleotide sequence: TGTGCCAGCAGACAAGATCACTTAGTTAGCGGGAGTTATGAGCAGTTCTTC. Translating gives CASRQDHLVSGSYEQFF.

The chain carries TRBV11-2 and TRBJ1-1; D may be TRBD1 (5 bases). The CDR3 contains 14 residues. V dropped 7 bases and J dropped 5 bases, with 17 bases sitting between them. CDR1 is SGHAT and CDR2 is FQNNGV in the germline V gene. The CDR3 sequence: CASTASGGGTEAFF. The CDR3 DNA sequence: TGTGCCAGCACCGCCTCTGGGGGTGGGACTGAAGCTTTCTTT.

This clonotype has only a few counts. The rearrangement uses TRBV15 and TRBJ2-4; D gene uncertain. This CDR3 is 14 amino acids long. V lost 5 bases and J 0 bases, leaving 8 bases between the germline ends. The germline V gene has CDR1 LNHNV and CDR2 YYDKDF (reference sequence). The CDR3: CATSSGQAKNIQYF. The DNA for the CDR3 is TGTGCCACCAGCTCTGGGCAAGCCAAAAACATTCAGTACTTC.

This clonotype appeared many times. V is TRBV20-1 and J is TRBJ1-2; 10 bases fit TRBD1. V lost 6 bases, J lost 6 bases, and 7 bases stayed unmatched. Per the germline V gene, CDR1 is DFQATT and CDR2 is SNEGSKA (reference sequence). CDR3 length: 13 residues. CDR3 sequence: CSALWDRGDGYTF. CDR3 DNA: TGCAGTGCCCTCTGGGACAGGGGCGATGGCTACACCTTC.

This clonotype has a count of ten or more. The rearrangement links TRBV7-8 to TRBJ2-7, with no clear D. The germline V gene has CDR1 SGHVS and CDR2 FQNEAQ. The CDR3 has 15 residues. V was clipped by 5 bases and J by 2 bases, with 16 bases between them. DNA for the CDR3: TGTGCCAGCAGCAGTAGTCGGACCAGTCCCTACGAGCAGTACTTC. This codes for CASSSSRTSPYEQYF.

This clonotype was found many times. The V and J genes are TRBV2 and TRBJ1-5, with 7 bases that match TRBD1. The ends lost 6 bases at V and 3 bases at J; junction bases unmatched: 5. The CDR3 runs 14 residues. Per the germline V gene, CDR1 is SNHLY and CDR2 is FYNNEI. The CDR3 loop reads CASRTGTDNQPQHF. The CDR3 nucleotides are TGTGCCAGCAGAACCGGGACAGACAATCAGCCCCAGCATTTT. Full variable domain (remainder filled in from reference TRBV2 and TRBJ1-5): EPEVTQTPSHQVTQMGQEVILRCVPISNHLYFYWYRQILGQKVEFLVSFYNNEISEKSEIFDDQFSVERPDGSNFTLKIRSTKLEDSAMYFCASRTGTDNQPQHFGDGTRLSIL.

The rearrangement links TRBV20-1 to TRBJ2-7, with 9 bases aligning to TRBD1. Germline CDR1 is DFQATT and CDR2 is SNEGSKA (reference sequence). This CDR3 has 15 residues. Trimming at V came to 0 bases and at J to 7 bases, leaving 10 bases not matched to a gene. CDR3 region: CSARDWTGEHGEQYF. The CDR3 coding sequence is TGCAGTGCTAGAGATTGGACAGGGGAGCACGGGGAGCAGTACTTC.

The chain uses TRBV11-3 and TRBJ2-1; 12 nucleotides line up with TRBD2. This CDR3 has 19 residues. The V gene end was trimmed by 0 bases and the J gene end by 3 bases; junction bases not matched to a gene: 9. Germline CDR1 is SGHNT and CDR2 is YENEEA. In nucleotides, the CDR3 is TGTGCCAGCAGCTTAGATCTACTAGCGGGAGGTTCTAGCTACAATGAGCAGTTCTTC. Its protein product is CASSLDLLAGGSSYNEQFF.

This clonotype was seen many times. The V call is TRBV12-3 or TRBV12-4, the J call TRBJ1-5; D is ambiguous. Trimming shortened V by 4 bases and J by 3 bases, and 13 bases separated the two germline ends. This CDR3 is built from 15 residues. The CDR3 DNA is TGTGCCAGCAGTTCAGGACGGGAGATCAATCAGCCCCAGCATTTT. Translated, it gives CASSSGREINQPQHF.

This clonotype was picked up a small number of times. The chain couples TRBV11-2 to TRBJ2-5; D possibly corresponds to TRBD2 (6 bases). This CDR3 spans 15 amino acids. Germline CDR1 reads SGHAT; CDR2 reads FQNNGV. Deletions cut 10 bases from V and 3 bases from J, with 21 bases between. CDR3 in amino acids: CANTPAGGAKETQYF. Written as DNA, the CDR3 is TGTGCCAACACCCCAGCAGGAGGGGCAAAAGAGACCCAGTACTTC. The entire variable domain, with the rest obtained from reference TRBV11-2 and TRBJ2-5, is as follows: EAGVAQSPRYKIIEKRQSVAFWCNPISGHATLYWYQQILGQGPKLLIQFQNNGVVDDSQLPKDRFSAERLKGVDSTLKIQPAKLEDSAVYLCANTPAGGAKETQYFGPGTRLLVL.

The sample holds a few counts of this clonotype. The chain couples TRBV28 to TRBJ2-7, with TRBD2 matching over 11 bases. Unmatched junction bases numbered 5, after V lost 6 bases and J lost 7 bases. The CDR3 contains 13 residues. Looked up from germline, CDR1 is MDHEN and CDR2 is SYDVKM. This CDR3 reads CASRPGLAVEQYF. Written as DNA, the CDR3 is TGTGCCAGCAGACCGGGACTAGCGGTAGAGCAGTACTTC.

This clonotype was observed at least ten times. The CDR3 is CSARGTGYNEQFF. CDR3 bases: TGCAGTGCTAGAGGGACTGGATACAATGAGCAGTTCTTC. The rearrangement links TRBV20-1 to TRBJ2-1, with a weak D call TRBD2 (5 bases). V was shortened by 1 base and J by 4 bases, with 8 bases between the two germline ends. The CDR3 length is 13 residues. Germline loops: CDR1 DFQATT, CDR2 SNEGSKA (reference sequence).

This clonotype was counted between two and nine times. This chain links TRBV10-3 with TRBJ2-2, with 12 bases fitting TRBD2. Losses at the gene ends were 5 bases for V and 0 bases for J; bases not matched to a gene: 7. This CDR3 contains 18 residues. Germline V gene sequence: CDR1 ENHRY, CDR2 SYGVKD. CDR3 coding DNA: TGTGCCATCAGTAGTATTCGGACTAGCGGGGCGAACACCGGGGAGCTGTTTTTT. The encoded protein is CAISSIRTSGANTGELFF.

The V and J genes are TRBV15 and TRBJ2-3, with D unresolved. Germline V lookup: CDR1 LNHNV, CDR2 YYDKDF (reference sequence). V gave up 3 bases and J gave up 5 bases, with 9 bases separating them. The CDR3 has 13 amino acids. The CDR3 sequence is CATSSLLRDTQYF. Here the CDR3 DNA reads TGTGCCACCAGCAGCCTTCTACGAGATACGCAGTATTTT.

This clonotype came up a few times. The CDR3 reads CSARAPTGYNSPLHF. CDR3 DNA: TGCAGTGCTAGAGCCCCCACAGGCTATAATTCACCCCTCCACTTT. V gene TRBV20-1 combines with J gene TRBJ1-6, with a possible D match to TRBD1 (5 bases). Germline values: CDR1 DFQATT, CDR2 SNEGSKA (reference sequence). The CDR3 spans 15 residues. V was shortened by 1 base and J by 3 bases, with 10 bases between the two germline ends.

This clonotype was detected ten times or more. The J gene is TRBJ2-1, the V gene TRBV28; TRBD1 matches 9 bases. Germline CDR1 MDHEN, CDR2 SYDVKM. This CDR3 has 15 residues. Trimming took 5 bases from V and 6 from J; bases not matched to a gene: 8. CDR3 nucleotides: TGTGCCAGCAGTCCCTCGGACAGGGGTAGCAATGAGCAGTTCTTC. Translation gives CASSPSDRGSNEQFF.

This clonotype was seen ten or more times. J is TRBJ2-3 and V is TRBV28, with 7 bases lining up with TRBD1. Germline CDR1 reads MDHEN; CDR2 reads SYDVKM. The CDR3 is made up of 19 amino acids. V was pared by 4 bases and J by 1 base, with 17 bases of the junction left unmatched. The CDR3 DNA sequence: TGTGCCAGCAGTTCCCGAATTAATCCTACAGGGGTTGGCACAGATACGCAGTATTTT. It is translated as CASSSRINPTGVGTDTQYF.

This clonotype was observed many times. J is TRBJ1-1 and V is TRBV5-1; D is possibly TRBD1 (6 bases). The CDR3 loop spans 15 amino acids. With 4 bases removed from V and 2 bases from J, the gap between germline ends came to 15 bases. CDR1 and CDR2 (germline): SGHRS, YFSETQ. CDR3 coding DNA: TGCGCCAGCAGCACCCGGACAGCTAGTAACACTGAAGCTTTCTTT. Amino acid sequence: CASSTRTASNTEAFF.

Only a few counts were recorded for this clonotype. The chain has TRBV20-1 and TRBJ1-2; 7 bases fit TRBD1. V lost 3 bases and J lost 8; bases outside the gene matches: 6. The CDR3 spans 12 residues. Germline loops: CDR1 DFQATT, CDR2 SNEGSKA (reference sequence). CDR3 DNA: TGCAGTGCTAGCCTGACAGGGTCCGGCTACACCTTC. Its translation is CSASLTGSGYTF.